Described below is a single T cell receptor beta chain sequence and its context. Its antigen remains unknown. One junction end disagrees with the germline gene, perhaps due to a read error. This entry comes from a study of blood T cells in healthy people across ages. On the study more broadly: With template switching, about one barcoded beta molecule was captured per two T cells. General study points: With donor CMV status unknown, expanded clonotype changes were possibly confounded.

The CDR3 length is 15 residues. Germline CDR1 is MNHNY and CDR2 is SVGAGI (reference sequence). Every donor gave approximately 10 milliliters of peripheral blood. The study isolated at least 6 million PBMCs from each sample. The second PCR ran about 6 to 12 cycles with a sample-barcoded 5' primer and J-beta primers. One entry per CDR3 protein, called by TCRdb with MiXCR from the 5' RACE reads. This sample has roughly 900,000 distinct CDR3 sequences, with about 48% found just once. Sequenced sample: blood. The receptor was derived from a man in his thirties or forties in good health. The chain is built from TRBV6-6 and TRBJ1-5, with TRBD1 as a possible D gene (6 bases). CDR3 nucleotides: TGTGCCAGCAATTACGAAGGGGGGTTAGGTCAGCCCCAGCATTTT. This encodes CASNYEGGLGQPQHF.